Following are 26 T cell receptor beta chains from one sample sequenced in a study of somatic mutations in cytotoxic T cells in rheumatoid arthritis. This table comes from immunoSEQ multiplex PCR, and its TCRdb copy is limited to in-frame clones, with some not included. The repertoire has about 12,000 clones, around 80% of them found once; the top ten carry approximately 15%. The sample comprised CD8+ T cells sorted from blood. These receptors came from a man in his fifties or sixties in good health.

A few counts support this clone. This sequence joins TRBV19 and TRBJ1-6; D is perhaps TRBD1 (5 bases). This CDR3 has 14 amino acids. Trimming left V 3 bases short and J 10 bases short, with 13 bases between. The germline gives CDR1 LNHDA, CDR2 SQIVND (reference sequence). CDR3 coding DNA: TGTGCCAGTAGTATCGGGGCTCGAGGCTCACCCCTCCACTTT. It yields the protein CASSIGARGSPLHF.

This chain uses TRBV14 with TRBJ2-7; D may match TRBD1 or TRBD2 (6 bases each). Germline V lookup: CDR1 SGHDN, CDR2 FVKESK. This CDR3 is built from 16 residues. With 1 base removed from V and 0 bases from J, the gap between germline ends came to 13 bases. Written as DNA, the CDR3 is TGTGCCAGCAGCCAAGTGTGGTCGGGGGCCTCCTACGAGCAGTACGTC. This translates into CASSQVWSGASYEQYV.

This chain connects TRBV7-9 to TRBJ2-3; D gene uncertain. There are 16 residues in the CDR3. V dropped 8 bases and J dropped 3 bases, with 21 bases sitting between them. CDR1 and CDR2 (germline): SEHNR, FQNEAQ (reference sequence). CDR3 bases: TGTGCCAGCTTTACCACAGTGGATTATGCGACAGATACGCAGTATTTT. Translation: CASFTTVDYATDTQYF.

The chain joins TRBV7-9 to TRBJ2-7, with 9 bases aligning to TRBD1. The CDR3 contains 14 residues. From germline, CDR1 is SEHNR and CDR2 FQNEAQ (reference sequence). V lost 4 bases, J lost 4 bases, and 5 bases stayed unmatched. The CDR3 reads CASSSPGQGYEQYV. CDR3 DNA sequence: TGTGCCAGCAGCTCGCCGGGACAGGGTTACGAGCAGTACGTC.

This chain joins TRBV9 and TRBJ2-7; 10 bases agree with TRBD1. The germline V gene has CDR1 SGDLS and CDR2 YYNGEE. This CDR3 has 16 amino acids. After removal of 0 bases from V and 5 bases from J, the junction contained 8 bases not matched to a gene. CDR3 DNA: TGTGCCAGCAGCGTAGCGGGAGGGACAGGGGACAACGAGCAGTACTTC. The encoded protein is CASSVAGGTGDNEQYF.

The rearrangement links TRBV6-5 to TRBJ1-5, with a weak D call TRBD1 (5 bases). Germline V gene sequence: CDR1 MNHEY, CDR2 SVGAGI. V lost 8 bases, J lost 4 bases, and 9 bases lay in between. CDR3 length equals 12 residues. In nucleotides, the CDR3 is TGTGCCAGCCGGGACGGGAATCAGCCCCAGCATTTT. Protein: CASRDGNQPQHF.

This clone was seen a single time. The genes are TRBV19 and TRBJ1-1, with a tentative D call TRBD1 (5 bases). The CDR3 is 15 residues long. Germline V CDR1 and CDR2: LNHDA, SQIVND (reference sequence). V dropped 0 bases and J dropped 0 bases, with 8 bases sitting between them. CDR3 residues: CASSIEPGMNTEAFF. The CDR3 DNA is TGTGCCAGTAGTATAGAGCCAGGGATGAACACTGAAGCTTTCTTT.

The chain links TRBV27 to TRBJ2-1; 7 bases are shared with TRBD1. Germline V gives CDR1 MNHEY, CDR2 SMNVEV (reference sequence). The CDR3 runs 17 residues. V gave up 3 bases and J gave up 4 bases; unmatched junction bases: 12. CDR3 DNA sequence: TGTGCCAGCAGTTTGGATAGGGGGCAGGGGGTTTACAATGAGCAGTTCTTC. Translation gives CASSLDRGQGVYNEQFF.

The chain combines TRBV7-8 with TRBJ2-1, with 7 bases that match TRBD2. CDR1 is SGHVS, CDR2 FQNEAQ, per germline. V trimming: 2 bases; J trimming: 9 bases; junction bases outside the gene matches: 10. The CDR3 sequence is 15 residues long. The CDR3 reads CASSLQTRGEGEQFF. The CDR3 nucleotides are TGTGCCAGCAGCTTACAGACTAGAGGGGAGGGTGAGCAGTTCTTC.

The genes are TRBV5-1 and TRBJ2-5, with D uncertain. CDR1 is SGHRS, CDR2 YFSETQ, per germline. This CDR3 comprises 16 residues. Trimming shortened V by 4 bases and J by 0 bases, and 16 bases separated the two germline ends. The chain's CDR3 is CASSLEKGPYQETQYF. The DNA of the CDR3 is TGCGCCAGCAGCCTAGAGAAAGGGCCGTACCAAGAGACCCAGTACTTC.

The chain has TRBV2 and TRBJ2-1; D is perhaps TRBD2 (5 bases). This CDR3 comprises 14 residues. V was clipped by 10 bases and J by 7 bases, with 20 bases between them. Germline V gene sequence: CDR1 SNHLY, CDR2 FYNNEI. The CDR3 nucleotides are TGTGCCACCGACGGGAAAGGGCTAGCAAATGAGCAGTTCTTC. This codes for CATDGKGLANEQFF.

V and J are TRBV2 and TRBJ2-7, with 7 bases identical to TRBD2. Germline CDR1 is SNHLY and CDR2 is FYNNEI. The length of the CDR3 is 12 residues. J was trimmed by 6 bases and V by 10 bases; bases with no gene match: 9. CDR3 in DNA: TGTGCCATCCCGGACGGGGAGGGCGAGCAGTACGTC. It yields the protein CAIPDGEGEQYV.

CDR3 loop: CASSLEQHNEQFF. CDR3 coding DNA: TGTGCCAGCAGCTTAGAACAGCACAATGAGCAGTTCTTC. The rearrangement uses TRBV11-2 and TRBJ2-1, with D unclear. This CDR3 has 13 amino acids. The germline V and J ends were trimmed by 0 bases and 5 bases, with 5 bases remaining between them. Germline V gene sequence: CDR1 SGHAT, CDR2 FQNNGV.

This chain joins TRBV5-6 and TRBJ2-3; D is perhaps TRBD2 (6 bases). CDR1 and CDR2 from the germline V gene are SGHDT and YYEEEE. The CDR3 length is 15 residues. The ends were cut back, 1 base at V and 1 base at J, with 10 bases in the middle. CDR3 coding DNA: TGTGCCAGCAGCTTGTCTTGGGGGGGCACAGATACGCAGTATTTT. Its translation is CASSLSWGGTDTQYF.

V is TRBV7-9 and J is TRBJ1-2; the D gene is possibly TRBD1 (5 bases). Germline V gene data show CDR1 as SEHNR and CDR2 as FQNEAQ (reference sequence). The CDR3 has 13 amino acids. V shed 1 base and J shed 8 bases, with 11 bases lying between them. CDR3 DNA: TGTGCCAGCAGCTTAGGGGTGGGGCTCGGCTACACCTTC. Amino acid sequence: CASSLGVGLGYTF.

V usage is TRBV6-5 and J usage is TRBJ2-7, with D perhaps matching TRBD1 (6 bases). The CDR3 contains 14 residues. Trimming stripped 8 bases from V and 0 bases from J, with 14 bases between. Per the germline V gene, CDR1 is MNHEY and CDR2 is SVGAGI. CDR3 residues: CASSRGGSSYEQYF. CDR3 nucleotide sequence: TGTGCCAGCTCCAGGGGTGGAAGCTCCTACGAGCAGTACTTC.

The chain carries TRBV7-9 and TRBJ1-5, with TRBD1 as a possible D gene (5 bases). Germline-derived CDR1 and CDR2 are SEHNR and FQNEAQ (reference sequence). The CDR3 sequence is 13 residues long. V was pared by 5 bases and J by 5 bases, with 10 bases between. The CDR3 bases are TGTGCCAGCAGCCGGCGGGGGGATCAGCCCCAGCATTTT. It yields the protein CASSRRGDQPQHF.

This clone was picked up one time. The genes are TRBV7-2 and TRBJ1-5, with D unclear. Germline loops: CDR1 SGHTA, CDR2 FQGNSA. V was pared by 5 bases and J by 3 bases, with 17 bases between. The CDR3 length is 16 residues. CDR3 residues: CASSGSPGESNQPQHF. As DNA, the CDR3 is TGTGCCAGCAGCGGGTCTCCCGGGGAATCCAATCAGCCCCAGCATTTT.

The chain carries TRBV4-2 and TRBJ2-7; TRBD1 aligns across 8 bases. The length of the CDR3 is 15 residues. CDR1 and CDR2 (germline): LGHNA, YNFKEQ. V shed 6 bases, J shed 2 bases, and the junction held 9 bases outside the gene matches. In DNA form, the CDR3 reads TGTGCCAGCAGTCAGGGGGCGGACTATCCCTACGAGCAGTACTTC. Amino acid sequence: CASSQGADYPYEQYF.

The rearrangement uses TRBV2 and TRBJ2-1; tentative D call: TRBD1 (7 bases). V was trimmed by 5 bases and J by 3 bases, leaving 17 bases between them. The CDR3 consists of 16 residues. CDR1 and CDR2 from the germline V gene are SNHLY and FYNNEI. The CDR3 DNA reads as TGTGCCAGCAGTAAGGGGGCGGGGTTTGACTACAATGAGCAGTTCTTC. Translating gives CASSKGAGFDYNEQFF.

This clone appeared a few times. The CDR3 sequence: CASSVEDSEAFF. CDR3 nucleotides: TGTGCCAGCAGCGTAGAGGATTCTGAAGCTTTCTTT. The rearrangement links TRBV9 to TRBJ1-1; no firm D call. Deletions cut 0 bases from V and 6 bases from J, with 6 bases between. The length of the CDR3 is 12 residues. Germline V CDR1 and CDR2: SGDLS, YYNGEE.

Within the sample, this clone is hyperexpanded (1% or more). This chain uses TRBV5-4 with TRBJ1-5, with D maybe TRBD1 (5 bases). In germline, CDR1 is SGHNT, CDR2 YYREEE (reference sequence). Trimming left V 4 bases short and J 5 bases short, with 10 bases between. CDR3 length equals 13 residues. The CDR3 sequence is CASSLGPDQPQHF. The CDR3 DNA reads as TGTGCCAGCAGCCTGGGACCGGATCAGCCCCAGCATTTT.

This sequence joins TRBV9 and TRBJ2-7; a weak D match, TRBD2 (6 bases). V was pared by 0 bases and J by 0 bases, with 13 bases between. Germline-derived CDR1 and CDR2 are SGDLS and YYNGEE. This CDR3 is built from 16 residues. The CDR3 bases are TGTGCCAGCAGCGTAGGGTACGGGGGAAGCTCCTACGAGCAGTACTTC. It yields the protein CASSVGYGGSSYEQYF. The full variable domain, rest sourced from reference TRBV9 and TRBJ2-7, is DSGVTQTPKHLITATGQRVTLRCSPRSGDLSVYWYQQSLDQGLQFLIQYYNGEERAKGNILERFSAQQFPDLHSELNLSSLELGDSALYFCASSVGYGGSSYEQYFGPGTRLTVT.

The J gene is TRBJ2-1, the V gene TRBV29-1, with D unresolved. Deletions cut 6 bases from V and 4 bases from J, with 10 bases between. This CDR3 region has 12 residues. Germline values: CDR1 SQVTM, CDR2 ANQGSEA. In nucleotides, the CDR3 is TGCAGCGTCAGAGCCCCATACAATGAGCAGTTCTTC. Translation gives CSVRAPYNEQFF.

The chain joins TRBV27 to TRBJ2-7; D gene uncertain. The V gene lost 0 bases and the J gene lost 3 bases, with 6 bases spanning the gap. From germline, CDR1 is MNHEY and CDR2 SMNVEV (reference sequence). This CDR3 is 13 amino acids long. CDR3 loop: CASSLSNYYEQYF. The CDR3 DNA reads TGTGCCAGCAGTTTATCGAATTACTACGAGCAGTACTTC.

This clone was observed a few times. The chain recombines TRBV28 with TRBJ2-3; D is unclear. Germline CDR1 reads MDHEN; CDR2 reads SYDVKM. This CDR3 comprises 10 residues. The germline V and J ends were trimmed by 4 bases and 9 bases, with 5 bases remaining between them. The CDR3: CASSYRTQYF. In DNA form, the CDR3 reads TGTGCCAGCAGTTATCGGACGCAGTATTTT.